Presented here are 11 T cell receptor beta chains from one specimen sequenced in a study of PD-1 blockade in classical Hodgkin lymphoma. Every patient experienced relapse after autologous stem cell transplantation, and brentuximab vedotin exposure varied. TCRdb's table, derived via immunoSEQ multiplex PCR, lists solely in-frame clones and lacks some. This sample has 35,000 to 45,000 clones, with 60% to 75% found just once. Sequencing used peripheral blood mononuclear cells (PBMCs), obtained at baseline. The receptors come from a human donor with classical Hodgkin lymphoma.

J is TRBJ2-3 and V is TRBV9; D possibly corresponds to TRBD1 (6 bases). V gave up 3 bases and J gave up 2 bases, with 19 bases separating them. The CDR3 covers 17 residues. The germline gives CDR1 SGDLS, CDR2 YYNGEE. In DNA form, the CDR3 reads TGTGCCAGCAGCGCTACCCAGGGGTTCGCTTCCACAGATACGCAGTATTTT. Protein sequence: CASSATQGFASTDTQYF.

Only one count was recorded for this clone. The chain is built from TRBV9 and TRBJ1-5; D is unresolved. The CDR3 is made up of 14 amino acids. V lost 0 bases, J lost 6 bases, and 10 bases lay in between. In germline, CDR1 is SGDLS, CDR2 YYNGEE. The CDR3 loop is CASSVDGRSQPQHF. Written as DNA, the CDR3 is TGTGCCAGCAGCGTAGACGGTAGGAGTCAGCCCCAGCATTTT.

J is TRBJ2-1 and V is TRBV27; 14 positions match TRBD2. V lost 5 bases and J lost 7; bases outside the gene matches: 4. Germline lookup yields CDR1 MNHEY and CDR2 SMNVEV (reference sequence). This CDR3 has 15 amino acids. DNA of the CDR3: TGTGCCAGCAGTCCCGGGACTAGCGGGAGAAATGAGCAGTTCTTC. Its translation is CASSPGTSGRNEQFF.

The chain combines TRBV15 with TRBJ1-4; D is perhaps TRBD1 (5 bases). Germline loops: CDR1 LNHNV, CDR2 YYDKDF (reference sequence). V was pared by 4 bases and J by 8 bases, with 14 bases between. The length of the CDR3 is 14 residues. In DNA form, the CDR3 reads TGTGCCACCAGCATGGAGGGGCGTAAAGAAAAACTGTTTTTT. Its protein is CATSMEGRKEKLFF.

This clone appeared a few times. CDR3 nucleotide sequence: TGTGCCAGCAGCTTAAACAGGATGCAAGAGACCCAGTACTTC. It yields the protein CASSLNRMQETQYF. The rearrangement uses TRBV7-8 and TRBJ2-5, with a possible D match to TRBD1 (5 bases). Germline values: CDR1 SGHVS, CDR2 FQNEAQ. V dropped 2 bases and J dropped 2 bases, with 9 bases sitting between them. The CDR3 loop spans 14 amino acids.

The chain employs TRBV19 and TRBJ1-2; TRBD1 matches 9 bases. Germline V CDR1 and CDR2: LNHDA, SQIVND (reference sequence). J was trimmed by 4 bases and V by 9 bases; bases with no gene match: 15. CDR3 length: 16 amino acids. The CDR3, as DNA: TGTGCCAGCCGACACGAGGGACAGGGAAGTGGCTATGGCTACACCTTC. Translated: CASRHEGQGSGYGYTF.

The chain is built from TRBV7-2 and TRBJ2-4; no firm D call. V was trimmed by 5 bases and J by 8 bases, leaving 10 bases between them. Germline loops: CDR1 SGHTA, CDR2 FQGNSA. The CDR3 runs 12 residues. CDR3 sequence reads: CASSKGYDIQYF. The CDR3, as DNA: TGTGCCAGCAGCAAAGGGTACGACATTCAGTACTTC.

The genes are TRBV5-6 and TRBJ1-4, with TRBD1 as a possible D gene (6 bases). The V end was cut by 0 bases, the J end by 7 bases, with 10 bases between. Germline CDR1 and CDR2: SGHDT and YYEEEE. The CDR3 consists of 14 residues. DNA of the CDR3: TGTGCCAGCAGCTTGGCAGGGGCCGGTGAAAAACTGTTTTTT. It specifies CASSLAGAGEKLFF. The variable domain in full, completed from reference TRBV5-6 and TRBJ1-4, reads DAGVTQSPTHLIKTRGQQVTLRCSPKSGHDTVSWYQQALGQGPQFIFQYYEEEERQRGNFPDRFSGHQFPNYSSELNVNALLLGDSALYLCASSLAGAGEKLFFGSGTQLSVL.

There are a few counts of this clone. The chain combines TRBV7-9 with TRBJ2-2; TRBD2 matches 8 bases. The CDR3 has 16 residues. With 8 bases clipped from V and 1 base from J, the junction kept 9 bases outside the gene matches. CDR1 SEHNR and CDR2 FQNEAQ come from the germline V gene (reference sequence). The CDR3 coding sequence is TGTGCCAGCGAACCCTCCGGGACTAGGAACACCGGGGAGCTGTTTTTT. Its protein product is CASEPSGTRNTGELFF. Supplemented by reference TRBV7-9 and TRBJ2-2, the full variable domain reads DTGVSQNPRHKITKRGQNVTFRCDPISEHNRLYWYRQTLGQGPEFLTYFQNEAQLEKSRLLSDRFSAERPKGSFSTLEIQRTEQGDSAMYLCASEPSGTRNTGELFFGEGSRLTVL.

This clone occurred a few times. J is TRBJ1-2 and V is TRBV5-4, with D hard to call. This CDR3 has 13 amino acids. Trimming took 0 bases from V and 4 from J, leaving 7 bases between them. CDR1 and CDR2 from the germline V gene are SGHNT and YYREEE (reference sequence). As DNA, the CDR3 is TGTGCCAGCAGCTTGGTCGGGTTCTATGGCTACACCTTC. Translating it yields CASSLVGFYGYTF.

The table lists this clone with a few counts. This chain joins TRBV15 and TRBJ1-4, with 10 bases that match TRBD1. V shed 3 bases and J 2 bases; nucleotides not matched to a gene: 0. The CDR3 contains 15 residues. From germline, CDR1 is LNHNV and CDR2 YYDKDF (reference sequence). CDR3 amino acids: CATSRDRGTNEKLFF. Here the CDR3 DNA reads TGTGCCACCAGCAGGGACAGGGGGACTAATGAAAAACTGTTTTTT.